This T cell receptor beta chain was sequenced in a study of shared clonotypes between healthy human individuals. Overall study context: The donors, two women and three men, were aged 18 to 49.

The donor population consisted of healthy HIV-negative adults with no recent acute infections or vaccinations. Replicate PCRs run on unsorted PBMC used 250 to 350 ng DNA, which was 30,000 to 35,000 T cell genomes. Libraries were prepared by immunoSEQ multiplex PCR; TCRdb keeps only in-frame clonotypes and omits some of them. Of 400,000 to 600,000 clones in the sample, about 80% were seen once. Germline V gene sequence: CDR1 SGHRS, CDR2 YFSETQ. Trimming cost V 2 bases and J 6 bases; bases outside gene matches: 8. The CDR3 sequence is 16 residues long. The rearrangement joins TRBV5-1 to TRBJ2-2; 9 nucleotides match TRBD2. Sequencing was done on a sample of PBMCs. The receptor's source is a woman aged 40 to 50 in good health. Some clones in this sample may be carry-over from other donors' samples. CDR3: CASSFRVAGDSGELFF. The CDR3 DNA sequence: TGCGCCAGCAGCTTCAGGGTAGCGGGAGACTCCGGGGAGCTGTTTTTT.